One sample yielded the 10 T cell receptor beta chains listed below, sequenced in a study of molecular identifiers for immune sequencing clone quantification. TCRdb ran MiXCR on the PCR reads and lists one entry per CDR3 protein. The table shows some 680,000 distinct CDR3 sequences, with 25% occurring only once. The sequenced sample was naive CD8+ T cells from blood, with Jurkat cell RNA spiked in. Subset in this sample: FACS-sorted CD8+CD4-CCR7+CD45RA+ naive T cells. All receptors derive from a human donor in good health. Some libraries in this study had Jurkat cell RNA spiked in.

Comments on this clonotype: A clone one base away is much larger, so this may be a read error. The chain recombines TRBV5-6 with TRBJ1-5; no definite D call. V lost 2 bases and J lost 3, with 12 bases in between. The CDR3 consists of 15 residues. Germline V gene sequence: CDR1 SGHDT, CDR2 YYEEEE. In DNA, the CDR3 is TGTGCCAGCAGCTTAGGGAGTTGGAACAATCAGCCCCAGCATTTT. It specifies CASSLGSWNNQPQHF.

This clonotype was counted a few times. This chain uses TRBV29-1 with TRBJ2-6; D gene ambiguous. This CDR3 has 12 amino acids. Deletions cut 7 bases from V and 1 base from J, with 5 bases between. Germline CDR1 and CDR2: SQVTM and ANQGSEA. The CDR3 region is CSAPSGANVLTF. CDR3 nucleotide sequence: TGCAGCGCCCCGTCTGGGGCCAACGTCCTGACTTTC.

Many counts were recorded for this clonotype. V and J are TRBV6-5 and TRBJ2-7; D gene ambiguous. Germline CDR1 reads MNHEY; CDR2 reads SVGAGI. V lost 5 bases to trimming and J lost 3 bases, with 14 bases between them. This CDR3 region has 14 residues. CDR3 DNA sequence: TGTGCCAGCAGTATAGGTTCAGCAAGCTACGAGCAGTACTTC. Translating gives CASSIGSASYEQYF.

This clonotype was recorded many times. The CDR3 region is CASSSRRNSPLHF. For the CDR3, the DNA is TGTGCCAGCAGTAGTCGGAGAAATTCACCCCTCCACTTT. The chain employs TRBV28 and TRBJ1-6, with D unclear. The CDR3 runs to 13 residues. The V end lost 5 bases, the J end lost 7 bases, and 9 bases lay between the germline ends. The V gene's germline CDR1 is MDHEN and CDR2 SYDVKM.

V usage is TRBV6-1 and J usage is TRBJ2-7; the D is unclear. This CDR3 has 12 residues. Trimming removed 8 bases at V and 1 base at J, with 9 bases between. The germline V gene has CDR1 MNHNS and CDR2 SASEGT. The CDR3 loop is CASLDRSYEQYF. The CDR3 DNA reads TGTGCCAGCCTTGACCGATCCTACGAGCAGTACTTC.

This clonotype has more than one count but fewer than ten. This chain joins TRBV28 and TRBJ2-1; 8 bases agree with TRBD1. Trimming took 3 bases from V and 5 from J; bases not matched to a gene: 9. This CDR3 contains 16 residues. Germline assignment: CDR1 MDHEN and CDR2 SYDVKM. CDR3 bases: TGTGCCAGCAGTTTCCGGGTCGGGGACAGGCACAATGAGCAGTTCTTC. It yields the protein CASSFRVGDRHNEQFF.

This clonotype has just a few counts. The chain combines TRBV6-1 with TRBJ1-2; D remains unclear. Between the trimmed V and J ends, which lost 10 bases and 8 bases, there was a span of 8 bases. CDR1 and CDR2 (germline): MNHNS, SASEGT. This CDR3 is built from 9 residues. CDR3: CATQGGYTF. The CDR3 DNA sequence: TGTGCCACCCAAGGGGGCTACACCTTC.

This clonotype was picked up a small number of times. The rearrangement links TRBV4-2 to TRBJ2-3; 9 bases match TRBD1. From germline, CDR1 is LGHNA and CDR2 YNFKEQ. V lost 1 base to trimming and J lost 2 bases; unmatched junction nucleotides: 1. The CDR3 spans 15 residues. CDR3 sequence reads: CASSQGTGATDTQYF. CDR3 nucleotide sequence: TGTGCCAGCAGCCAAGGGACAGGGGCCACAGATACGCAGTATTTT.

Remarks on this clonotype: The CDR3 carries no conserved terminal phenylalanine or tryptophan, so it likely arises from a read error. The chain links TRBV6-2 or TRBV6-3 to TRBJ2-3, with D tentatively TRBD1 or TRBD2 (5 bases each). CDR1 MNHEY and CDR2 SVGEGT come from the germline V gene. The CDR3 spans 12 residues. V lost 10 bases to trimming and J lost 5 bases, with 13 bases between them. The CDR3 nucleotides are TGTGCCACCCTGGGGGTTGGAGATACGCAGTATTCT. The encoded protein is CATLGVGDTQYS.

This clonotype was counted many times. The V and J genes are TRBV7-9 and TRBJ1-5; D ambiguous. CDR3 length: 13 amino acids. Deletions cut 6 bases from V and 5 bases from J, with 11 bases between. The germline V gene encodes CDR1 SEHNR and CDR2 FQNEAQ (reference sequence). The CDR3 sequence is CASSRSDYQPQHF. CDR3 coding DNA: TGTGCCAGCAGTAGGTCAGACTATCAGCCCCAGCATTTT.